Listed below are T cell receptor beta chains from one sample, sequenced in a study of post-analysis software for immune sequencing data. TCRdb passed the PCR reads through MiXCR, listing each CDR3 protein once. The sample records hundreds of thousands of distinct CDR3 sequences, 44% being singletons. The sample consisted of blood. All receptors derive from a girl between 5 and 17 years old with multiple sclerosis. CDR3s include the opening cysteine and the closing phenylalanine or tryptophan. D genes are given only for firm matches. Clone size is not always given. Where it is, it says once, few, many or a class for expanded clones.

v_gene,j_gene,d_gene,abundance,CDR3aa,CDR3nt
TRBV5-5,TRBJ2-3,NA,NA,CASSLSSQPDTQYF,TGTGCCAGCAGCTTGTCCAGTCAGCCAGATACGCAGTATTTT
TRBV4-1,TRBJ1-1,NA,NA,CASSQDSLNTEAFF,TGCGCCAGCAGCCAGGACAGCCTGAACACTGAGGCTTTCTTT
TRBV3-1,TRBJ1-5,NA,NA,CVSSQARLDQPQHF,TGTGTCAGCAGCCAAGCCAGGTTGGATCAGCCCCAGCATTTT
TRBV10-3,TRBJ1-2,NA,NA,CAITVNGDNYGYTF,TGTGCCATCACAGTTAACGGGGACAACTATGGCTACACCTTC
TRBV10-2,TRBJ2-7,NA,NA,CASSESRGGEQYF,TGCGCCAGCAGTGAGTCGAGGGGTGGCGAGCAGTACTTC
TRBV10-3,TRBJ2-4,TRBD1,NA,CAISEERDRGAKNIQYF,TGTGCCATCAGTGAGGAGCGGGACAGGGGGGCCAAAAACATTCAGTACTTC
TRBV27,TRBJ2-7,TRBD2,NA,CASSLTSGRVDEQYF,TGTGCCAGCAGTTTAACTAGCGGGAGAGTAGACGAGCAGTACTTC
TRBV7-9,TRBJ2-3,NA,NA,CASSASPDTQYF,TGTGCCAGCAGCGCCTCCCCAGATACGCAGTATTTT
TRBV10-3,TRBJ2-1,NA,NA,CAISPTLGSYNEQFF,TGTGCCATCAGCCCGACATTGGGTTCCTACAATGAGCAGTTCTTC
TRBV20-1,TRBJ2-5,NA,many,CSARAGETQYF,TGCAGTGCTAGGGCGGGCGAGACCCAGTACTTC
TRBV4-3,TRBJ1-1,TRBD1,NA,CASSFRTGDTEAFF,TGCGCCAGCAGCTTCCGGACAGGAGATACTGAAGCTTTCTTT
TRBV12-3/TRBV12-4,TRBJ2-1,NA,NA,CASRSDRGGYNEQFF,TGTGCCAGCAGGTCCGACAGGGGAGGGTACAATGAGCAGTTCTTC
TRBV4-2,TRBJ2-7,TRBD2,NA,CASSLSVLAETYEQYF,TGTGCCAGCAGCCTATCCGTACTAGCGGAAACCTACGAGCAGTACTTC
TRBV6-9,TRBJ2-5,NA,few,CAREARRSDQETQYF,TGTGCCAGAGAGGCCAGGAGGTCCGACCAAGAGACCCAGTACTTC
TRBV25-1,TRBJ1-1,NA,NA,CASSPTGDEAFF,TGTGCCAGCAGCCCAACGGGGGATGAAGCTTTCTTT
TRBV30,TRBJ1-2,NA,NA,CAWSRMGGYTF,TGTGCCTGGAGTAGGATGGGGGGCTACACCTTC
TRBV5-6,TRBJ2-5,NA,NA,CASSGAHSQETQYF,TGTGCCAGCAGCGGGGCTCACTCACAAGAGACCCAGTACTTC
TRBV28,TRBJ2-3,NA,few,CASSLNRDGSDTQYF,TGTGCCAGCAGTTTAAACAGGGACGGTTCAGATACGCAGTATTTT
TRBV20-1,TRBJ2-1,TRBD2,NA,CSAPHGGGPSVNEQFF,TGCAGTGCTCCACATGGGGGAGGGCCCTCAGTCAATGAGCAGTTCTTC
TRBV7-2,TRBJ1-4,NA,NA,CASSLQGVGEKLFF,TGTGCCAGCAGTTTACAGGGAGTCGGTGAAAAACTGTTTTTT
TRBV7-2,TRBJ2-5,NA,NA,CASSLNSGWQETQYF,TGTGCCAGCAGCTTAAATAGTGGCTGGCAAGAGACCCAGTACTTC
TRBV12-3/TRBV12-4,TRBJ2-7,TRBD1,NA,CASSKTGQGRNEQYF,TGTGCCAGCAGTAAAACCGGACAGGGAAGAAACGAGCAGTACTTC
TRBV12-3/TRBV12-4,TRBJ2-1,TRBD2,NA,CASSPQGAGGHNEQFF,TGTGCCAGCAGTCCACAGGGAGCGGGGGGGCACAATGAGCAGTTCTTC
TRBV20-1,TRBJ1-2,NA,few,CSRRALSDYGYTF,TGCAGCAGAAGGGCTTTATCGGACTATGGCTACACCTTC
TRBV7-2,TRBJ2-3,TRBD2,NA,CASSLGVGLAGGPSTDTQYF,TGTGCCAGCAGCTTAGGTGTGGGACTAGCGGGGGGGCCTAGTACAGATACGCAGTATTTT
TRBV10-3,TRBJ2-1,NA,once,CAISGDSRGEQFF,TGTGCCATCAGTGGGGACTCGCGGGGTGAGCAGTTCTTC
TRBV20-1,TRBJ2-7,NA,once,CSAVTDSPYEQYF,TGCAGTGCCGTCACGGACAGCCCCTACGAGCAGTACTTC